This T cell receptor beta chain appears in the sequencing data of a study of blood T cell repertoires in COVID-19. Study details: Whether acute or convalescent, the COVID-19 samples came from the United States, Italy and Spain. T cells, B-cell-depleted T cells, or PBMCs provided the cDNA or gDNA that served as material.

Per the original methods: Researchers report that nucleated cell counts were estimated from reference gene primer amplification. Generated by immunoSEQ multiplex PCR, the TCRdb table keeps only in-frame clones and is missing some. V and J calls and clone size are those listed in that table; D and trimming were worked out from the DNA. The sample records about 41,000 clones, roughly nine tenths being singletons. This sequence originates from a man aged 60 to 69 with acute or convalescent COVID-19. Sequencing used peripheral blood.

The CDR3 reads CASSPTDRPADTQYF. The CDR3 nucleotides read TGTGCCAGCTCACCAACGGACAGGCCGGCAGATACGCAGTATTTT. The chain joins TRBV18 to TRBJ2-3, with 7 bases identical to TRBD1. J lost 4 bases, V lost 2 bases, and 6 bases had no gene match. The CDR3 contains 15 residues. Per germline, CDR1 KGHSH and CDR2 LQKENI. The full variable domain, with the rest looked up from reference TRBV18 and TRBJ2-3, is NAGVMQNPRHLVRRRGQEARLRCSPMKGHSHVYWYRQLPEEGLKFMVYLQKENIIDESGMPKERFSAEFPKEGPSILRIQQVVRGDSAAYFCASSPTDRPADTQYFGPGTRLTVL.